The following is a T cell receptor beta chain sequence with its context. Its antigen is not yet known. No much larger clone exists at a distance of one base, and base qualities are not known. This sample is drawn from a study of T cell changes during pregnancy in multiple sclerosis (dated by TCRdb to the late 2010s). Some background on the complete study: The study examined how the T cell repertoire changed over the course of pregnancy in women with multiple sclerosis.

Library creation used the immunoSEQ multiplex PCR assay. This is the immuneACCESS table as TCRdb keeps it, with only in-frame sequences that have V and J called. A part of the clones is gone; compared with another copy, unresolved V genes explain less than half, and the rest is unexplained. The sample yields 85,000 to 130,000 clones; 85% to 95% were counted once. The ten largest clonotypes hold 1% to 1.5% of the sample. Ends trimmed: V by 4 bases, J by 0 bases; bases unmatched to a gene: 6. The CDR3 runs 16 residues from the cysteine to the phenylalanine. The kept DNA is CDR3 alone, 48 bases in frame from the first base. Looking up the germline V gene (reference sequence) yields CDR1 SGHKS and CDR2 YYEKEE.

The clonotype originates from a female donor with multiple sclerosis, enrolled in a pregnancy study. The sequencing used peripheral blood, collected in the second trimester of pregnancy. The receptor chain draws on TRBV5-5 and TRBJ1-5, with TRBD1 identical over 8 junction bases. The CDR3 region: CASSQGTGHSNQPQHF. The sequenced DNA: TGTGCCAGCAGCCAGGGGACAGGTCATAGCAATCAGCCCCAGCATTTT.